Listed below are T cell receptor beta chains from one sample, sequenced in a study of molecular identifiers for immune sequencing clone quantification. TCRdb itself ran the PCR reads through MiXCR, one entry per CDR3 protein. The data contain approximately 680,000 distinct CDR3 sequences, about 25% of them singletons. Specimen: naive CD8+ T cells from blood, with Jurkat cell RNA spiked in. These receptors were obtained from a human donor in good health. Some libraries in this study had Jurkat cell RNA spiked in. The CDR3 runs from the conserved cysteine through the conserved F or W. The D gene is left open where the match is weak. Clone sizes are given selectively: once, few, many, or a class where the clone is expanded.

d_call	clone_size	j_call	v_call	cdr3_aa	cdr3_nt
-	many	TRBJ1-4	TRBV4-1	CASSQEGITPTNEKLFF	TGCGCCAGCAGCCAAGAGGGCATAACACCAACTAATGAAAAACTGTTTTTT
TRBD1	-	TRBJ1-5	TRBV28	CASSDSGTGGQPQHF	TGTGCCAGCAGTGACTCCGGGACAGGCGGTCAGCCCCAGCATTTT
-	-	TRBJ2-3	TRBV15	CATSRDLSADTQYF	TGTGCCACCAGCAGAGATCTGAGTGCAGATACGCAGTATTTT
-	few	TRBJ2-2	TRBV12-3/TRBV12-4	CANEENTGELFF	TGTGCCAACGAAGAGAACACCGGGGAGCTGTTTTTT
-	-	TRBJ1-6	TRBV3-1	CASSQGLQVIYNSPLHF	TGTGCCAGCAGCCAAGGTTTGCAGGTCATTTATAATTCACCCCTCCACTTT
TRBD1	many	TRBJ2-7	TRBV7-9	CASSMGTGGEQYF	TGTGCCAGCAGCATGGGGACAGGGGGAGAGCAGTACTTC
TRBD1	many	TRBJ1-1	TRBV29-1	CSVEGFHRGYTEAFF	TGCAGCGTTGAAGGTTTTCACAGGGGGTACACTGAAGCTTTCTTT
TRBD1	-	TRBJ2-7	TRBV19	CASSMVGTGHYEQYF	TGTGCCAGTAGTATGGTGGGGACAGGGCACTACGAGCAGTACTTC
-	many	TRBJ2-5	TRBV28	CASSLSTAGIRQTQYF	TGTGCCAGCAGTTTATCCACAGCAGGGATTAGACAGACCCAGTACTTC
TRBD2	-	TRBJ2-7	TRBV28	CASSLGLAGPGVYEQYF	TGTGCCAGCAGTTTAGGACTAGCGGGTCCCGGTGTCTACGAGCAGTACTTC
TRBD1	-	TRBJ1-2	TRBV4-1	CASSQERSGTANYGYTF	TGCGCCAGCAGCCAAGAACGTAGCGGGACAGCTAACTATGGCTACACCTTC
-	-	TRBJ2-7	TRBV7-9	CASSLETSEQYF	TGTGCCAGCAGCTTAGAGACTAGCGAGCAGTACTTC
TRBD2	-	TRBJ2-5	TRBV6-6	CASSYPGGGGETLYF	TGTGCCAGCAGTTACCCCGGGGGGGGAGGAGAGACCCTGTACTTC
-	-	TRBJ2-7	TRBV20-1	CSAMVRAGTYEQYF	TGCAGTGCTATGGTGCGGGCTGGGACCTACGAGCAGTACTTC
-	few	TRBJ2-1	TRBV28	CASRLPGNYNEQFF	TGTGCCAGCAGGTTGCCGGGGAACTACAATGAGCAGTTCTTC
-	few	TRBJ2-7	TRBV4-1	CASSQANSYSYEQYF	TGCGCCAGCAGCCAGGCGAATTCCTACTCCTACGAGCAGTACTTC
-	few	TRBJ2-7	TRBV28	CASSLLGFTDEQYF	TGTGCCAGCAGTTTATTAGGGTTCACCGACGAGCAGTACTTC
TRBD2	-	TRBJ2-3	TRBV9	CASSASLAGGPVEDTQYF	TGTGCCAGCAGCGCAAGTCTAGCGGGGGGGCCGGTGGAAGATACGCAGTATTTT
TRBD1	many	TRBJ2-1	TRBV4-2	CASSQERGQNEQFF	TGTGCCAGCAGCCAAGAGAGGGGGCAAAATGAGCAGTTCTTC
-	many	TRBJ2-7	TRBV4-3	CASSQDIQYEQYF	TGCGCCAGCAGCCAAGATATCCAGTACGAGCAGTACTTC
-	few	TRBJ2-6	TRBV27	CASNQISGSGANVLTF	TGTGCCAGCAACCAAATCAGCGGCTCTGGGGCCAACGTCCTGACTTTC
-	-	TRBJ1-1	TRBV7-8	CASTTLPYQVGLNTDAFF	TGTGCCAGCACCACCCTCCCCTACCAAGTTGGACTTAACACTGATGCTTTCTTT
-	many	TRBJ2-3	TRBV4-3	CASSQDRAGLTDTQYF	TGCGCCAGCAGCCAAGACAGGGCCGGGCTCACAGATACGCAGTATTTT
-	many	TRBJ2-7	TRBV20-1	CSAREGQGPYEQYF	TGCAGTGCTAGAGAAGGCCAAGGCCCCTACGAGCAGTACTTC
-	-	TRBJ1-1	TRBV12-3/TRBV12-4	CASSLARRTEAFF	TGTGCCAGCAGTTTAGCGCGCAGAACTGAAGCTTTCTTT
-	-	TRBJ2-7	TRBV20-1	CSARSSQGLYEQYF	TGCAGTGCTAGGTCCTCACAGGGTTTGTACGAGCAGTACTTC
-	-	TRBJ2-7	TRBV20-1	CSAMERAGTYEQYF	TGCAGTGCTATGGAGCGGGCTGGGACCTACGAGCAGTACTTC
TRBD1	-	TRBJ1-2	TRBV4-3	CASSQDRGTGVNYGYTF	TGCGCCAGCAGCCAAGATCGGGGGACAGGGGTGAACTATGGCTACACCTTC
TRBD2	many	TRBJ2-5	TRBV20-1	CSAETSGGTEETQYF	TGCAGTGCTGAAACTAGCGGGGGAACCGAAGAGACCCAGTACTTC
TRBD2	-	TRBJ2-5	TRBV10-1	CASSRTSGAQETQYF	TGCGCCAGCAGTCGGACTAGCGGGGCACAAGAGACCCAGTACTTC
-	few	TRBJ2-7	TRBV10-3	CAISGILDSYEQYF	TGTGCCATCAGTGGGATCTTAGACTCCTACGAGCAGTACTTC
TRBD2	many	TRBJ2-3	TRBV27	CASSQGTSGATDTQYF	TGTGCCAGCAGTCAAGGGACTAGCGGGGCCACAGATACGCAGTATTTT
-	many	TRBJ2-1	TRBV7-2	CASSQTGWENF	TGTGCCAGCAGCCAGACAGGCTGGGAAAACTTC
-	-	TRBJ2-3	TRBV12-3/TRBV12-4	CASSFLTHTDTQYF	TGTGCCAGCAGTTTTTTGACGCACACAGATACGCAGTATTTT
TRBD2	many	TRBJ2-7	TRBV5-5	CASSSSLAGAAGSYEQYF	TGTGCCAGCAGCTCCTCACTAGCGGGGGCCGCCGGTTCCTACGAGCAGTACTTC